This T cell receptor (beta chain) was identified in a study of blood T cell repertoires in COVID-19. Overall study: T cells, B-cell-depleted T cells, or PBMCs supplied cDNA or gDNA.

Authors' data handling: Amplifying reference gene primers gave estimates of nucleated cell counts. TCRdb keeps only in-frame clones here, not all; method: immunoSEQ multiplex PCR. V and J calls and clone size are those listed in that table; D and trimming were worked out from the DNA. Of about 86,000 clones detected, roughly 84% appear once; the ten largest clones hold approximately 10%. This clone appeared once. Trimming stripped 4 bases from V and 4 bases from J, with 11 bases between. The CDR3 covers 15 residues. Germline values: CDR1 MNHEY, CDR2 SMNVEV (reference sequence). The TCR sequence derives from an older man with acute or convalescent COVID-19. Source material: peripheral blood. V gene TRBV27 combines with J gene TRBJ1-6; TRBD1 is a possible D gene (6 bases). CDR3 bases: TGTGCCAGCAGTTCAAAGGGGGGGTATAATTCACCCCTCCACTTT. Amino acid sequence: CASSSKGGYNSPLHF.